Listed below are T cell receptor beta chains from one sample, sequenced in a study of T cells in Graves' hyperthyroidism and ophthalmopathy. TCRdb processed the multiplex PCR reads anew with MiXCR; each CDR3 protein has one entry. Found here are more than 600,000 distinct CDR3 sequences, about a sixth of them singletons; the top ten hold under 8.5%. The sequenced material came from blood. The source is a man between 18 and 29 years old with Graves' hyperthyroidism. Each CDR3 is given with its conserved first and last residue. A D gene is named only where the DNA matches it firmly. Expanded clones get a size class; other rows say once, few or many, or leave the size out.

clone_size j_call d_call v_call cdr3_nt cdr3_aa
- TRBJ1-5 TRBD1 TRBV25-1 TGTGCCAGCAGTGAGGGACAGCACAATCAGCCCCAGCATTTT CASSEGQHNQPQHF
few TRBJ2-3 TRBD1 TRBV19 TGTGCCAGTAGTACTCCGGGACAGGGGACAGATACGCAGTATTTT CASSTPGQGTDTQYF
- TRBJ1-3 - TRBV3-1 TGTGCCAGCAGCCACCCACCCCAAGGAAACACCATATATTTT CASSHPPQGNTIYF
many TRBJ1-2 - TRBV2 TGTGCCAGCAGTGGTTTAGGGACGCTGGGCTACACCTTC CASSGLGTLGYTF
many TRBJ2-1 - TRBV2 TGTGCCAGCGAACCGTGGCGGACTGGGGCTAGCGAGCAGTTCTTC CASEPWRTGASEQFF
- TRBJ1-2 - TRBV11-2 TGTGCCAGCAGCTCTTCAGGGCAAGGCTACACCTTC CASSSSGQGYTF
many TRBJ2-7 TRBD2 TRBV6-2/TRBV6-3 TGTGCCAGCAGTACCACTACTAGCGGGAGAAACAACGAGCAGTACTTC CASSTTTSGRNNEQYF
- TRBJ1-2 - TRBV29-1 TGCAGCGTTGTGGACGAGCCTAACTATGGCTACACCTTC CSVVDEPNYGYTF
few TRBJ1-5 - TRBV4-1 TGCGCCAGCAGCCAAGATTCGGGCAGGGCTGGCAATCAGCCCCAGCATTTT CASSQDSGRAGNQPQHF
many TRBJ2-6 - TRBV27 TGTGCCAGCAGGCAGACAGTTAGCTCTGGGGCCAACGTCCTGACTTTC CASRQTVSSGANVLTF
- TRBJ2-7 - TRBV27 TGTGCCAGCAGTTTTCAGGGGCCTTTCTACGAGCAGTACTTC CASSFQGPFYEQYF
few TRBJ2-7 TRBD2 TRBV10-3 TGTGCCATCAGCCCCGGGAGCGGGAGAGGGTACGAGCAGTACTTC CAISPGSGRGYEQYF
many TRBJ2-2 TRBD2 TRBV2 TGTGCCAGCAGTGATCTATCTAGCGGGAGGTTCGGCGGGGAGCTGTTTTTT CASSDLSSGRFGGELFF
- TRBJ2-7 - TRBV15 TGTGCCACCAGCAGAACCCCCTTTCAATACGAGCAGTACTTC CATSRTPFQYEQYF
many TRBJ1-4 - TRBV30 TGTGCCTGGACCACGGGATCCTATAATGAAAAACTGTTTTTT CAWTTGSYNEKLFF
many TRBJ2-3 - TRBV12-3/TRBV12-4 TGTGCCAGCAGCCCCGAGGATACGCAGTATTTT CASSPEDTQYF
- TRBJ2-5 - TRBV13 TGTGCCAGCAGCTTAATGGGTTCGGAGACCCAGTACTTC CASSLMGSETQYF
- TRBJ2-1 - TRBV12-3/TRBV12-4 TGTGCCAGCAGCCCCACTCCAACATGGCAGTTCTTC CASSPTPTWQFF
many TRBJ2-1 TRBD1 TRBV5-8 TGTGCCAGCAGTAGCCGGGACAGGGTCTTCAATGAGCAGTTCTTC CASSSRDRVFNEQFF
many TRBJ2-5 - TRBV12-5 TGTGCTAGTGGTTTGTCTAGCTTGATCGGCCAAGAGACCCAGTACTTC CASGLSSLIGQETQYF
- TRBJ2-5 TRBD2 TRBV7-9 TGTGCCAGCAGCTTAGGACTAGCGGGAGGATCGTACCAAGAGACCCAGTACTTC CASSLGLAGGSYQETQYF
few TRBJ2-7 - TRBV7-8 TGTGCCAGCAGCCCGCGCGGTAACGTATACGAGCAGTACTTC CASSPRGNVYEQYF
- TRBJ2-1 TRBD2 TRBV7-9 TGTGCCAGCAGCGTAAGAGGACTAGCGGGTTACAATGAGCAGTTCTTC CASSVRGLAGYNEQFF
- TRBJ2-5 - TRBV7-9 TGTGCCAGCAGCTTAGAAATCCTAGCCCCAAAAGAGACCCAGTACTTC CASSLEILAPKETQYF
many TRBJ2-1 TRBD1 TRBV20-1 TGCAGTGCTAGAGATCCCGACAGGGTCGTTAATGAGCAGTTCTTC CSARDPDRVVNEQFF
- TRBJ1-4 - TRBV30 TGTGCCTGGAGTGTAATGGGAGGGAGTGGTGAAAAACTGTTTTTT CAWSVMGGSGEKLFF
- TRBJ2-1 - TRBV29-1 TGCAGCGTTGAAGCTTCAGACTCTCCCCGAAATGAGCAGTTCTTC CSVEASDSPRNEQFF
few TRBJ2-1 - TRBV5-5 TGTGCCAGCAGCCTAACGTGGGGGCCTTGGGGGAATGAGCAGTTCTTC CASSLTWGPWGNEQFF
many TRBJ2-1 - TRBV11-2 TGTGCCAGCAGCTTTAGTTGGACCTACAATGAGCAGTTCTTC CASSFSWTYNEQFF
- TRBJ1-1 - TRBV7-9 TGTGCCAGCATTGGGTCGAACACTGAAGCTTTCTTT CASIGSNTEAFF